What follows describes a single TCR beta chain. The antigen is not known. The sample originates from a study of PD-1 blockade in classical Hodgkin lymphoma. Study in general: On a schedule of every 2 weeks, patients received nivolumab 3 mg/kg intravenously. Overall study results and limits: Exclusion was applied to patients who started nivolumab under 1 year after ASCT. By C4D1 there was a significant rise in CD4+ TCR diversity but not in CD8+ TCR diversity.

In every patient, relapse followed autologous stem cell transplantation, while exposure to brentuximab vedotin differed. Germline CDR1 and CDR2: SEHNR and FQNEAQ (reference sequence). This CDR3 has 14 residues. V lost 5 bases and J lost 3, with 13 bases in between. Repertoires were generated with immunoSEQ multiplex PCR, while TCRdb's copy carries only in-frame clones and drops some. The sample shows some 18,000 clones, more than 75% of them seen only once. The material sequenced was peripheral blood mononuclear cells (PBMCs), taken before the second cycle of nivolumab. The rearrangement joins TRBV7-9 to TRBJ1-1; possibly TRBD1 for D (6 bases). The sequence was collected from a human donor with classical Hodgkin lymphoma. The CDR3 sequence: CASSNPGDYTEAFF. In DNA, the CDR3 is TGTGCCAGCAGCAACCCAGGGGATTACACTGAAGCTTTCTTT.